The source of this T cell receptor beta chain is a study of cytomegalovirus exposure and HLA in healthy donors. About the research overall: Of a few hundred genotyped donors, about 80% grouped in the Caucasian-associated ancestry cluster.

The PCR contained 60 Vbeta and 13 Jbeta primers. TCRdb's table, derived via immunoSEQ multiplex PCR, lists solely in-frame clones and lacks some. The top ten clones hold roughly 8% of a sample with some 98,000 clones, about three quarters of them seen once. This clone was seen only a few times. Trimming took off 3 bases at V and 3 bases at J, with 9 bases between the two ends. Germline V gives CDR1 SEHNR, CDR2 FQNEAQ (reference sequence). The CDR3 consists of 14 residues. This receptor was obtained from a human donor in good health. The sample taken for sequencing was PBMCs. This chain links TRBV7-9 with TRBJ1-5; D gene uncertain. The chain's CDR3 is CASSFGQVNQPQHF. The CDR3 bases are TGTGCCAGCAGCTTTGGGCAGGTCAATCAGCCCCAGCATTTT.